A single sample is the source of the 23 T cell receptor beta chains below, sequenced in a study of blood T cell repertoires in COVID-19. Method: immunoSEQ multiplex PCR; TCRdb's copy keeps in-frame clones and lacks some. This table holds some 100,000 clones, approximately 89% found once. Material: peripheral blood. The receptors shown here come from a human donor in a cohort sampled during active COVID-19.

The V call is TRBV28, the J call TRBJ1-2, with 7 positions matching TRBD1. The germline V gene encodes CDR1 MDHEN and CDR2 SYDVKM. This CDR3 is 15 amino acids long. V was clipped by 5 bases and J by 0 bases; unmatched bases: 6. The CDR3 region has the DNA TGTGCCAGCAGTCCGGGGACAGTTACTAACTATGGCTACACCTTC. Translation: CASSPGTVTNYGYTF.

A single count supports this clone. This sequence joins TRBV7-8 and TRBJ1-5; tentative D call: TRBD1 (6 bases). Between the trimmed V and J ends, which lost 5 bases and 4 bases, there was a span of 18 bases. In germline, CDR1 is SGHVS, CDR2 FQNEAQ. CDR3 length: 16 residues. CDR3 protein: CASSLRHRDKNQPQHF. DNA of the CDR3: TGTGCCAGCAGCCTCCGACACCGGGACAAAAATCAGCCCCAGCATTTT.

This chain connects TRBV3-1 (or the pseudogene TRBV3-2) to TRBJ1-2; the D is unclear. The V end was cut by 1 base, the J end by 4 bases, with 7 bases between. CDR3 length: 13 residues. Germline CDR1 and CDR2: LGHDT and YNNKEL (reference sequence). CDR3 region: CASSQGQSYGYTF. The CDR3 bases are TGTGCCAGCAGCCAAGGGCAGTCCTATGGCTACACCTTC.

This clone has just one count. The chain recombines TRBV28 with TRBJ1-5; D perhaps matches TRBD1 (5 bases). The CDR3 runs 14 residues. The V gene lost 3 bases and the J gene lost 3 bases, with 9 bases spanning the gap. CDR1 is MDHEN and CDR2 is SYDVKM in the germline V gene. CDR3 protein: CASSLGGDNQPQHF. In nucleotides, the CDR3 is TGTGCCAGCAGTTTGGGGGGGGACAATCAGCCCCAGCATTTT.

The chain links TRBV12-3 or TRBV12-4 to TRBJ2-2; D uncertain. The CDR3 spans 13 residues. V dropped 3 bases and J dropped 3 bases, with 5 bases sitting between them. In DNA form, the CDR3 reads TGTGCCAGCAGTTTTAGCTACACCGGGGAGCTGTTTTTT. This gives the protein CASSFSYTGELFF.

V is TRBV9 and J is TRBJ2-7; possible D gene TRBD2, 5 bases. The V and J ends lost 0 bases and 3 bases respectively, with 7 bases between them. This CDR3 is 13 amino acids long. Germline assignment: CDR1 SGDLS and CDR2 YYNGEE. CDR3 protein: CASSVAAGYEQYF. The CDR3, as DNA: TGTGCCAGCAGCGTAGCGGCGGGCTACGAGCAGTACTTC. The whole variable domain, filled in from reference TRBV9 and TRBJ2-7, reads DSGVTQTPKHLITATGQRVTLRCSPRSGDLSVYWYQQSLDQGLQFLIQYYNGEERAKGNILERFSAQQFPDLHSELNLSSLELGDSALYFCASSVAAGYEQYFGPGTRLTVT.

As regards this clone: Germline and junction disagree at one end, which may indicate a read error. The rearrangement joins TRBV5-1 to TRBJ1-2; weak D call: TRBD1 (5 bases). The CDR3 loop spans 14 amino acids. Germline assignment: CDR1 SGHRS and CDR2 YFSETQ. DNA for the CDR3: TGCGCCAGCAGCTTGGACGGGGGGACCCGGGTTGATGTCTTC. This sequence encodes CASSLDGGTRVDVF.

This clone was counted a single time. This sequence joins TRBV27 and TRBJ1-3; D gene unclear. CDR3 size: 17 residues. V was trimmed by 2 bases and J by 1 base, leaving 15 bases between them. Germline V gene data show CDR1 as MNHEY and CDR2 as SMNVEV (reference sequence). CDR3 protein: CASSLTSPRSSGNTIYF. For the CDR3, the DNA is TGTGCCAGCAGTTTAACGTCCCCCCGGTCGTCTGGAAACACCATATATTTT.

This chain connects TRBV29-1 to TRBJ2-3, with 9 positions matching TRBD2. The CDR3 length is 14 residues. Germline V lookup: CDR1 SQVTM, CDR2 ANQGSEA. The J segment lost 8 bases and the V segment lost 6 bases, leaving 12 bases of the junction unmatched. CDR3 residues: CSVPEAGGPLTQYF. CDR3 coding DNA: TGCAGCGTCCCCGAAGCGGGGGGCCCCCTTACGCAGTATTTT.

V is TRBV7-3 and J is TRBJ2-5; possibly TRBD1 for D (6 bases). Trimming cost V 4 bases and J 6 bases, with 15 bases left between them. The CDR3 runs 14 residues. The germline V gene has CDR1 SGHTA and CDR2 FQGTGA. The CDR3, as DNA: TGTGCCAGCAGCTCAGAACAGGGTTCAAAGACCCAGTACTTC. Protein product: CASSSEQGSKTQYF.

V usage is TRBV5-4 and J usage is TRBJ2-3; D possibly corresponds to TRBD2 (6 bases). Trimming stripped 4 bases from V and 2 bases from J, with 8 bases between. CDR3 length: 13 amino acids. CDR1 SGHNT and CDR2 YYREEE come from the germline V gene (reference sequence). CDR3 DNA: TGTGCCAGCAGCCGGACTACCACAGATACGCAGTATTTT. This sequence encodes CASSRTTTDTQYF.

The rearrangement uses TRBV7-7 and TRBJ2-2; TRBD2 matches 13 bases. Germline CDR1 is SSHAT and CDR2 is FNYEAQ (reference sequence). The CDR3 covers 17 residues. The J segment lost 5 bases and the V segment lost 4 bases, leaving 7 bases of the junction unmatched. The CDR3 DNA reads as TGTGCCAGCAGCTATGGACTAGCGGGGGCGGGGACCGGGGAGCTGTTTTTT. Amino acids: CASSYGLAGAGTGELFF.

The V and J genes are TRBV6-5 and TRBJ1-5; weak D call: TRBD1 (5 bases). Germline V gene sequence: CDR1 MNHEY, CDR2 SVGAGI. CDR3 length equals 12 residues. V lost 4 bases and J lost 6, with 7 bases in between. DNA of the CDR3: TGTGCCAGCAGTTTTAGGGGTCAGCCCCAGCATTTT. Translating it yields CASSFRGQPQHF.

The chain links TRBV15 to TRBJ2-1; maybe TRBD2 (5 bases). The CDR3 is 17 amino acids. The germline V gene encodes CDR1 LNHNV and CDR2 YYDKDF (reference sequence). Trimming cost V 1 base and J 4 bases, with 17 bases left between them. CDR3 nucleotide sequence: TGTGCCACCAGCAGAGCCTTCCCGACGGGGTCTTACAATGAGCAGTTCTTC. This translates into CATSRAFPTGSYNEQFF.

V and J are TRBV24-1 and TRBJ2-3, with TRBD2 identical over 14 bases. Per the germline V gene, CDR1 is KGHDR and CDR2 is SFDVKD. With V trimmed by 3 bases and J by 6 bases, 7 bases remained unmatched. This CDR3 is 17 amino acids long. CDR3 sequence (DNA): TGTGCCACCAGTGATAGGGGACTAGCGGGGGCTGGGGATACGCAGTATTTT. This encodes CATSDRGLAGAGDTQYF.

The rearrangement uses TRBV19 and TRBJ1-4; D gene unclear. The length of the CDR3 is 11 residues. Deletions cut 7 bases from V and 3 bases from J, with 3 bases between. Germline CDR1 LNHDA, CDR2 SQIVND (reference sequence). The CDR3: CASTSNEKLFF. The CDR3 bases are TGTGCCAGTACCTCTAATGAAAAACTGTTTTTT.

The chain is built from TRBV2 and TRBJ2-3; no clear D gene. Trimming left V 4 bases short and J 0 bases short, with 11 bases between. The CDR3 sequence is 15 residues long. In germline, CDR1 is SNHLY, CDR2 FYNNEI. The CDR3 sequence is CASSAISPSTDTQYF. CDR3 nucleotide sequence: TGTGCCAGCAGTGCTATTAGCCCGAGCACAGATACGCAGTATTTT. The full variable domain, its missing parts supplied by reference TRBV2 and TRBJ2-3, is EPEVTQTPSHQVTQMGQEVILRCVPISNHLYFYWYRQILGQKVEFLVSFYNNEISEKSEIFDDQFSVERPDGSNFTLKIRSTKLEDSAMYFCASSAISPSTDTQYFGPGTRLTVL.

This chain links TRBV2 with TRBJ1-4; TRBD1 might be the D (6 bases). CDR3 length equals 15 residues. Germline V CDR1 and CDR2: SNHLY, FYNNEI. Trimming pared 5 bases from V and 7 bases from J, leaving 17 bases between. The CDR3 sequence is CASSSGTGLGEKLFF. CDR3 DNA: TGTGCCAGCAGTTCGGGCACAGGGTTAGGTGAAAAACTGTTTTTT. Full variable domain (missing parts from reference TRBV2 and TRBJ1-4): EPEVTQTPSHQVTQMGQEVILRCVPISNHLYFYWYRQILGQKVEFLVSFYNNEISEKSEIFDDQFSVERPDGSNFTLKIRSTKLEDSAMYFCASSSGTGLGEKLFFGSGTQLSVL.

This clone was recorded once. The chain carries TRBV21-1 and TRBJ2-7; TRBD2 is taken as the D call from the table, unchecked against the DNA. TRBV21-1 is a recognized pseudogene. The CDR3 totals 15 residues. DNA of the CDR3: TGTGCCAGCAGCAAAGTCTGGGAGGGGGACGGCGAGCAGTACTTC. This sequence encodes CASSKVWEGDGEQYF.

This chain joins TRBV5-1 and TRBJ2-1, with D maybe TRBD1 (6 bases). The CDR3 covers 13 residues. CDR1 and CDR2 (germline): SGHRS, YFSETQ. Trimming stripped 1 base from V and 10 bases from J, with 12 bases between. The CDR3 reads CASSLLDSGEQFF. CDR3 DNA: TGCGCCAGCAGCTTGCTGGACAGTGGAGAGCAGTTCTTC.

V gene TRBV4-2 combines with J gene TRBJ2-6; TRBD1 agrees at 7 bases. Germline values: CDR1 LGHNA, CDR2 YNFKEQ. This CDR3 comprises 21 residues. The V gene end was trimmed by 4 bases and the J gene end by 0 bases; junction bases not matched to a gene: 18. The CDR3 DNA follows: TGTGCCAGCAGCCCGTTCTACCCCTCAACAGGGGCCAGCTCTGGGGCCAACGTCCTGACTTTC. The encoded protein is CASSPFYPSTGASSGANVLTF.

This clone has only a few counts. J is TRBJ1-1 and V is TRBV7-3; perhaps TRBD1 as D (5 bases). Between the trimmed V and J ends, which lost 0 bases and 7 bases, there was a span of 21 bases. The germline V gene encodes CDR1 SGHTA and CDR2 FQGTGA. The CDR3 spans 17 residues. The CDR3: CASSLTSQQGPGNEAFF. The DNA of the CDR3 is TGTGCCAGCAGCTTAACGTCGCAGCAGGGCCCAGGCAATGAAGCTTTCTTT. Looking up the rest from reference TRBV7-3 and TRBJ1-1 gives the full variable domain: GAGVSQTPSNKVTEKGKYVELRCDPISGHTALYWYRQSLGQGPEFLIYFQGTGAADDSGLPNDRFFAVRPEGSVSTLKIQRTERGDSAVYLCASSLTSQQGPGNEAFFGQGTRLTVV.

The V call is TRBV6-2 or TRBV6-3, the J call TRBJ2-7; D possibly corresponds to TRBD2 (6 bases). This CDR3 region has 12 residues. V was trimmed by 7 bases and J by 6 bases, leaving 13 bases between them. Germline lookup yields CDR1 MNHEY and CDR2 SVGEGT. The DNA of the CDR3 is TGTGCCAGCACCCCAGGGAGGAGCGAGCAGTACTTC. This sequence encodes CASTPGRSEQYF.